There are many counts of the clone carrying this TCR beta chain. The antigen is not known. This sample is part of a study of regulatory T cells in long-lasting Graves disease. Study context: By definition, persistent Graves' disease involved antithyroid drugs for over 5 years alongside positive TSH receptor antibodies. Overall study results and limits: In persistent patients, shared public clonotypes (approximately 3,000) outnumbered those in new patients (around 1,000). It was in persistent disease that TRBV28, TRBJ1-2 and TRBJ2-5 were favored.

The length of the CDR3 is 12 residues. The germline V and J ends were trimmed by 3 bases and 8 bases, with 10 bases remaining between them. Arm-PCR of CDR3 regions and iRepertoire HTBI primers were used to build TCR beta libraries. TCRdb reanalysed the multiplex PCR reads using MiXCR and keeps one entry per CDR3 protein. The sample includes under 500,000 distinct CDR3 sequences, roughly 20% of them seen just once. The sample's time point: persistent/refractory GD, antithyroid drugs over 5 years with positive TRAb. Scientists built the TCR library using RNA that was extracted from PBMCs. Source: peripheral blood mononuclear cells (PBMCs), taken when the disease was refractory, from a patient treated with antithyroid drugs. The V and J genes are TRBV12-3 or TRBV12-4 and TRBJ1-1; D unclear. This clonotype originated in a female donor with Graves disease. As DNA, the CDR3 is TGTGCCAGCAGTTTCCCTCGAGGGGAAGCTTTCTTT. Amino acids: CASSFPRGEAFF.